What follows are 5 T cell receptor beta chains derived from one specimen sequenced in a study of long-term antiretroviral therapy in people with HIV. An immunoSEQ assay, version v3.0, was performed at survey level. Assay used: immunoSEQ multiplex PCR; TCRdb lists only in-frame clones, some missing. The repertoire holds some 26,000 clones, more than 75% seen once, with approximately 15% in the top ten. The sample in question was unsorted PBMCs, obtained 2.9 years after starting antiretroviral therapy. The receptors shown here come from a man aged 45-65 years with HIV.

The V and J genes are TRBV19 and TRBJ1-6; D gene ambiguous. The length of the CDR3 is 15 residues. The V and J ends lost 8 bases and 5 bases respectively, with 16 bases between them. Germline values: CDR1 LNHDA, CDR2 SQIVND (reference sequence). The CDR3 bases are TGTGCCAGTCAATCCGTGAAAGGGAATAATTCACCCCTCCACTTT. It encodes CASQSVKGNNSPLHF.

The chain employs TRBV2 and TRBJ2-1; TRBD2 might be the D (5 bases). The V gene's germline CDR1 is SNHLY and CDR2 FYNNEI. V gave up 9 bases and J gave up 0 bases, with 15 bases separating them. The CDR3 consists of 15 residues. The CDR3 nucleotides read TGTGCCAGTAAAGGATGGGAGAGCTCCTACAATGAGCAGTTCTTC. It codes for CASKGWESSYNEQFF. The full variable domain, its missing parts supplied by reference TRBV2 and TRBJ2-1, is EPEVTQTPSHQVTQMGQEVILRCVPISNHLYFYWYRQILGQKVEFLVSFYNNEISEKSEIFDDQFSVERPDGSNFTLKIRSTKLEDSAMYFCASKGWESSYNEQFFGPGTRLTVL.

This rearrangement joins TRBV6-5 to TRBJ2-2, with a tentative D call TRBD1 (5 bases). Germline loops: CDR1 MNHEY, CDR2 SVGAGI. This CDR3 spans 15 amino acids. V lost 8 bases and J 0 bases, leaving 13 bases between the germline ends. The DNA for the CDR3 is TGTGCCAGCGGGGCAGATCCAGCGAACACCGGGGAGCTGTTTTTT. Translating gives CASGADPANTGELFF.

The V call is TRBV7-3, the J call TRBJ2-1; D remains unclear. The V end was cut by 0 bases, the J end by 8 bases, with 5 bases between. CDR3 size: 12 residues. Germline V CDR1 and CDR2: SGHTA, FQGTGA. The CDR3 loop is CASSLTGYEQFF. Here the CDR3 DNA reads TGTGCCAGCAGCTTAACGGGTTATGAGCAGTTCTTC.

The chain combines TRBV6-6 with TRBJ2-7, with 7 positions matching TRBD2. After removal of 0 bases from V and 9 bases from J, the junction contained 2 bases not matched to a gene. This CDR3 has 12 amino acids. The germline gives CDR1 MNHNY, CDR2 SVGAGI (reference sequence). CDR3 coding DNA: TGTGCCAGCAGTTACTCGACGGGAGGGCAGTACTTC. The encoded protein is CASSYSTGGQYF.